The clone carrying this TCR beta chain has more than one count but fewer than ten. The antigen is not known. From RNA transcripts, TCR beta CDR3 regions were amplified. The TCR CDR3 first-round RT-PCR relied on the HTBI primer set. TCRdb redid the calling of the multiplex PCR reads with MiXCR, one entry per CDR3 protein. The table has around 350,000 distinct CDR3 sequences, 13% seen once; the top ten hold around a tenth. This specimen comes from a study of T cells in Graves' hyperthyroidism and ophthalmopathy. Across the study: The authors collected peripheral blood at initial diagnosis, before any treatment.

The CDR3 loop spans 14 amino acids. From germline, CDR1 is ENHRY and CDR2 SYGVKD. The V gene end was trimmed by 3 bases and the J gene end by 7 bases; junction bases not matched to a gene: 5. Broader study findings: Patients with ophthalmopathy were separated from those with stable hyperthyroidism by a 13 V-J model. Clonotypes that were expanded in thyroid above 0.001 mostly appeared in blood too.

Hyperthyroidism of Graves' type that showed no ophthalmopathy progression within 18 months was stable. The TCR sequence derives from a woman under 30 with Graves' hyperthyroidism. The chain is built from TRBV10-3 and TRBJ2-1; 8 nucleotides match TRBD2. The specimen was blood. CDR3 region: CAISDGVAGNEQFF. CDR3 in DNA: TGTGCCATCAGTGACGGGGTAGCGGGGAATGAGCAGTTCTTC.